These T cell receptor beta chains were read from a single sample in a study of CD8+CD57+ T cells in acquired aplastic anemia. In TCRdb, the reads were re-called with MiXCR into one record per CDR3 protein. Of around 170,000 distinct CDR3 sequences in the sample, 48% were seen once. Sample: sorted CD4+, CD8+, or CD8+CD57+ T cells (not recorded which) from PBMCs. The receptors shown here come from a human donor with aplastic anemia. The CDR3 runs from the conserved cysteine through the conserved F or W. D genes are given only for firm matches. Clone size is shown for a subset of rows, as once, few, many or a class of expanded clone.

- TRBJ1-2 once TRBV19 CASSMGNGDGYTF TGTGCCAGTAGTATGGGGAACGGTGATGGCTACACCTTC
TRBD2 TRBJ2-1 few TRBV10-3 CATQAGTSFFDEQFF TGTGCCACCCAAGCAGGGACTAGTTTTTTTGATGAGCAGTTCTTC
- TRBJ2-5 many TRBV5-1 CASSLRPISQETQYF TGCGCCAGCAGCTTGAGGCCCATCTCCCAAGAGACCCAGTACTTC
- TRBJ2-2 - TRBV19 CALEHRATGELFF TGTGCCCTTGAGCACAGAGCCACCGGGGAGCTGTTTTTT
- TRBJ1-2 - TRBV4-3 CAPRARELYGYTF TGCGCACCTAGGGCTCGAGAGCTCTATGGCTACACCTTC
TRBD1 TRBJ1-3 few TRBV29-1 CSVETGDSGNTIYF TGCAGCGTTGAAACAGGGGACTCTGGAAACACCATATATTTT
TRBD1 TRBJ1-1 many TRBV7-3 CASSPRGLGTEAFF TGTGCCAGCAGCCCCAGGGGGCTTGGGACTGAAGCTTTCTTT
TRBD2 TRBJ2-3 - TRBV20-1 CSVPGLAGTTDTQYF TGCAGTGTTCCCGGGCTAGCGGGAACGACAGATACGCAGTATTTT
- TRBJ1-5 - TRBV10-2 CASRSAEDQPQHF TGCGCCAGCAGGTCGGCAGAAGATCAGCCCCAGCATTTT
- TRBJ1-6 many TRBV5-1 CASSLVQGPSPLHF TGCGCCAGCAGCTTGGTGCAGGGCCCCTCACCCCTCCACTTT
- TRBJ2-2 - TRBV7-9 CASTAAGETGELFF TGTGCCAGCACCGCTGCAGGGGAGACGGGGGAGCTGTTTTTT
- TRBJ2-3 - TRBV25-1 CASSLHPQGGTQYF TGTGCCAGCAGTCTACATCCCCAGGGAGGTACGCAGTACTTT
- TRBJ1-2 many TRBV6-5 CASSYLQGYGYTF TGTGCCAGCAGTTACTTACAGGGCTATGGCTACACCTTC
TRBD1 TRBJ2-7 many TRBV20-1 CSASGTVYEQYF TGCAGTGCTTCCGGGACAGTATACGAGCAGTACTTC
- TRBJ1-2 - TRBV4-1 CASSRTPQEYYGYTF TGCGCCAGCAGCCGAACCCCACAGGAATACTATGGCTACACCTTC
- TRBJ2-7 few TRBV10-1 CASAPHIASEQYF TGCGCCAGCGCCCCACATATAGCGAGCGAGCAGTACTTC
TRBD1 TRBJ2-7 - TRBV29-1 CSVGDSTAEQYF TGCAGCGTTGGGGACAGTACGGCCGAGCAGTACTTC
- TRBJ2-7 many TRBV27 CASSTRGAYEQYF TGTGCCAGCAGTACCAGGGGTGCCTACGAGCAGTACTTC
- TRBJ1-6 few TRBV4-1 CASSQATGNSPLHF TGCGCCAGCAGCCAAGCAACAGGGAATTCACCCCTCCACTTT
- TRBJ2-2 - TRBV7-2 CASSLTGYELFF TGTGCCAGCAGCCTCACCGGATACGAGCTGTTTTTT
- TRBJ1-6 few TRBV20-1 CSARDSTSPLHF TGCAGTGCTAGGGACAGCACTTCACCCCTCCACTTT
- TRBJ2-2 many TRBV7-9 CASRGGAGNTGELFF TGTGCCAGCAGAGGGGGGGCCGGGAACACCGGGGAGCTGTTTTTT
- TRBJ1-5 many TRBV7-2 CASSLVSANQPQHF TGTGCCAGCAGCTTAGTGTCAGCAAATCAGCCCCAGCATTTT
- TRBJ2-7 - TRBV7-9 CASSPLSYEKYF TGTGCCAGCAGCCCGCTCTCCTACGAGAAGTACTTC
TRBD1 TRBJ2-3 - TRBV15 CATSRNGQAYNEQYF TGTGCCACCAGCAGGAATGGACAGGCTTACAATGAGCAGTATTTT
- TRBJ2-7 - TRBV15 CATSRGGTAPPCSYEQYF TGTGCCACCAGCAGAGGAGGGACTGCACCTCCGTGCTCCTACGAGCAGTACTTC
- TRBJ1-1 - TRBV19 CASSPGRRTTEAFF TGTGCCAGTAGTCCGGGACGTAGAACCACTGAAGCTTTCTTT
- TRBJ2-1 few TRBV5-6 CASSFHWLFPYNEQFF TGTGCCAGCAGCTTTCATTGGTTATTCCCGTACAATGAGCAGTTCTTC
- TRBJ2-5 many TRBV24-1 CATSDLQGFSGGQETQYF TGTGCCACCAGTGATTTGCAAGGGTTTTCAGGTGGACAAGAGACCCAGTACTTC
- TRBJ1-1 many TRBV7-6 CASSLNPGVNTEAFF TGTGCCAGCAGCCTAAATCCAGGCGTGAACACTGAAGCTTTCTTT
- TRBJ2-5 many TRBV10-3 CAISESQGPYGETQYF TGTGCCATCAGTGAGAGCCAGGGGCCCTACGGGGAGACCCAGTACTTC
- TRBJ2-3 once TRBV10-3 CAISPGATDTQYF TGTGCCATCAGCCCGGGGGCGACAGATACGCAGTATTTT
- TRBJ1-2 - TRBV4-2 CASSQASQARGYGYTF TGTGCCAGCAGCCAGGCCTCGCAGGCAAGAGGCTATGGCTACACCTTC
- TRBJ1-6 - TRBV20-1 CSAARGPNNSPLHF TGCAGTGCGGCGCGGGGACCGAATAATTCACCCCTCCACTTT
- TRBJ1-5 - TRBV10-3 CAISGGVGQPQHF TGTGCCATCAGTGGCGGGGTAGGCCAGCCCCAGCATTTT
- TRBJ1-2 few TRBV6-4 CASTLNMGEGYGYTF TGTGCCAGCACCCTAAATATGGGGGAAGGGTATGGCTACACCTTC
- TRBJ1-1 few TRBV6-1 CASSVGMNTEAFF TGTGCCAGCAGTGTCGGTATGAACACTGAAGCTTTCTTT
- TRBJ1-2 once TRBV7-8 CASSSPSTHYGYTF TGTGCCAGCAGTTCCCCCTCTACCCACTATGGTTACACCTTC
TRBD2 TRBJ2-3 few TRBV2 CASSLSGNTDTQYF TGTGCCAGCAGCCTTAGCGGGAACACAGATACGCAGTATTTT
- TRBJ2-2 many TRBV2 CASSGGSPNTGELFF TGTGCCAGCAGTGGAGGCTCCCCGAACACCGGGGAGCTGTTTTTT
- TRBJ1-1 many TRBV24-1 CATQNRGNTEAFF TGTGCCACCCAAAATAGGGGGAACACTGAAGCTTTCTTT
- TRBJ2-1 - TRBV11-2 CASSSSRVYEQFF TGTGCCAGCAGCTCCTCTAGGGTGTATGAGCAGTTCTTC
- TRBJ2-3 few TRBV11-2 CASTSKLSWPDTQYF TGTGCCAGCACCTCCAAGCTCTCATGGCCAGATACGCAGTATTTT
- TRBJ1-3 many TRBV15 CATSLWRGNTIYF TGTGCCACCAGCCTCTGGAGGGGAAACACCATATATTTT
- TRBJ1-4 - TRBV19 CASSRGTSASNEKLFF TGTGCCAGTAGTAGGGGGACAAGCGCCTCTAATGAAAAACTGTTTTTT
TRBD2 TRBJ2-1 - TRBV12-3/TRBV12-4 CASKSTSGGYNEQFF TGTGCCAGCAAATCGACTAGCGGGGGATACAATGAGCAGTTCTTC
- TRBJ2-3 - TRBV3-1 CASSQNLGGDTQYF TGTGCCAGCAGCCAAAATTTAGGGGGGGATACGCAGTATTTT
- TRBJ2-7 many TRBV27 CASSFPGYEQYF TGTGCCAGCAGTTTCCCAGGCTACGAGCAGTACTTC